This T cell receptor (beta chain) comes out of a study of T cell responses to AZD1222 COVID-19 vaccine. The V and J ends lost 1 base and 0 bases respectively, with 9 bases between them. This CDR3 is built from 15 residues. In germline, CDR1 is LGHDT, CDR2 YNNKEL (reference sequence). The protocol was immunoSEQ multiplex PCR, while the TCRdb copy is restricted to in-frame clones and leaves out a portion. The sample records around 150,000 clones, approximately 90% being singletons. V is TRBV3-1 (or the pseudogene TRBV3-2) and J is TRBJ1-2, with a possible D match to TRBD1 (5 bases). Sequences were derived from peripheral blood, sampled 28 days after the second AZD1222 dose. The source is an adult who received the AZD1222 COVID-19 vaccine. The CDR3, as DNA: TGTGCCAGCAGCCAAGTTTGGGACGCTAACTATGGCTACACCTTC. This codes for CASSQVWDANYGYTF.